This paragraph reports one T cell receptor beta chain. The sample belongs to a study of shared clonotypes between healthy human individuals. Assay used: immunoSEQ multiplex PCR; TCRdb lists only in-frame clones, some missing. The top ten clones hold around 0.067% of a sample with 150,000 to 200,000 clones, 85% to 95% of them seen once. This TCR derives from a woman aged 25 to 39 in good health. Sequenced input: naive CD4+ T cells sorted from blood. Specified subset: CD45RA+ positively selected.

The CDR3 DNA reads TGTGCCAGCAGTTTACTCCCCGGGACAGGGCATCAGCCCCAGCATTTT. The encoded protein is CASSLLPGTGHQPQHF. The chain combines TRBV28 with TRBJ1-5, with 9 bases identical to TRBD1. The CDR3 loop spans 16 amino acids. With V trimmed by 2 bases and J by 5 bases, 7 bases remained unmatched. Germline V gives CDR1 MDHEN, CDR2 SYDVKM.